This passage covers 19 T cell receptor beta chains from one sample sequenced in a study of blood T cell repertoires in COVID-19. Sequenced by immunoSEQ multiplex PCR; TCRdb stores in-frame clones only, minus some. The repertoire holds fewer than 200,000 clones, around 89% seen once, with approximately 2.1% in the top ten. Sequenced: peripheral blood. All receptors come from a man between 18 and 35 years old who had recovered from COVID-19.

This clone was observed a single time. The CDR3 protein is CASSFRDRGRGENIQYF. The CDR3 nucleotides are TGTGCCAGCAGCTTCCGCGACAGGGGACGCGGGGAAAACATTCAGTACTTC. This chain connects TRBV5-5 to TRBJ2-4, with 8 bases lining up with TRBD1. V shed 2 bases, J shed 5 bases, and the junction held 12 bases outside the gene matches. The CDR3 totals 17 residues. Germline CDR1 SGHKS, CDR2 YYEKEE (reference sequence).

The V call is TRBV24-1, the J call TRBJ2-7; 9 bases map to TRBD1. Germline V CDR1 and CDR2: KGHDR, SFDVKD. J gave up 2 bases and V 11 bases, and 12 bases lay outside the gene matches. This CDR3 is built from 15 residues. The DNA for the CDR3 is TGTGCCAAAACCGGGACAGGGTTGAGACCCTACGAGCAGTACTTC. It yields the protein CAKTGTGLRPYEQYF.

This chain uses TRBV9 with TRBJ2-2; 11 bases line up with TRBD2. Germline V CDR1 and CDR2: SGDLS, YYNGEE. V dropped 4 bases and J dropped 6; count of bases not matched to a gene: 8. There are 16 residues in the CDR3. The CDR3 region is CASSPHSGRAAGELFF. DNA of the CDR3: TGTGCCAGCAGCCCTCATAGCGGGAGGGCTGCCGGGGAGCTGTTTTTT.

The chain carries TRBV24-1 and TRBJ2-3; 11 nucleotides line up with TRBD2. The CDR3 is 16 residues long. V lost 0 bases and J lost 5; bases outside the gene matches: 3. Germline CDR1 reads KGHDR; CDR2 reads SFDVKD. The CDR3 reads CATSDLTSGSQDTQYF. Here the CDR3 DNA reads TGTGCCACCAGTGATTTGACTAGCGGGAGTCAAGATACGCAGTATTTT.

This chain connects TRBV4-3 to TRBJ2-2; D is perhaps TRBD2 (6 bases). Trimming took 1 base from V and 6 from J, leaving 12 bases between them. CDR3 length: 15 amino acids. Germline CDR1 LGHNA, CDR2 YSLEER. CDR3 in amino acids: CASSQGFGGAGELFF. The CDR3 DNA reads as TGCGCCAGCAGCCAAGGGTTCGGAGGGGCCGGGGAGCTGTTTTTT.

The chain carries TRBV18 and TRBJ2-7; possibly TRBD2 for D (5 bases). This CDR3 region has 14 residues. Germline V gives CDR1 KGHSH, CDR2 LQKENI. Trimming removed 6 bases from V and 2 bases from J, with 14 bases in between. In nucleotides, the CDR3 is TGTGCCAGCTCCCGCTCGGGGTACCCCTACGAGCAGTACTTC. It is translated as CASSRSGYPYEQYF.

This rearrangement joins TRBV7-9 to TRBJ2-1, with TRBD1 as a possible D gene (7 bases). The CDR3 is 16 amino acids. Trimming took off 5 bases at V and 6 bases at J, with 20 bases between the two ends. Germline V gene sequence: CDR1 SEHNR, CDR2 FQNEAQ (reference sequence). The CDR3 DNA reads TGTGCCAGCAGCCGCCGTGGAGGGGGCAGCACCAATGAGCAGTTCTTC. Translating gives CASSRRGGGSTNEQFF.

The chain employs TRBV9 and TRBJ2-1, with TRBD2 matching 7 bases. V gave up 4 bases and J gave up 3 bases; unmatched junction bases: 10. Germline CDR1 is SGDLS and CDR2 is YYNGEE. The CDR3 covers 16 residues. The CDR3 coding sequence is TGTGCCAGCAGCAGGGTGGCTAGCGGATTCTACAATGAGCAGTTCTTC. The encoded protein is CASSRVASGFYNEQFF.

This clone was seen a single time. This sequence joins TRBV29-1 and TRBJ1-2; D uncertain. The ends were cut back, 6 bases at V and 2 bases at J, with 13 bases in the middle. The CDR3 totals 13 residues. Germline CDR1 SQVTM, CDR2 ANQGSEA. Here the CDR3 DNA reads TGCAGCGTGACTTCGAGCAGCAACTATGGCTACACCTTC. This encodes CSVTSSSNYGYTF.

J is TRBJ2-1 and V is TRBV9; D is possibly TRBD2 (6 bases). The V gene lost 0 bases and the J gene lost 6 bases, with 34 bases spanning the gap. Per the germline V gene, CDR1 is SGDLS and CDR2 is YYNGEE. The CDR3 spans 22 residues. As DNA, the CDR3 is TGTGCCAGCAGCGTAGGCGGGACGGTGGGAGCCGGTCCGGGGTTCGGGGGCAATGAGCAGTTCTTC. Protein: CASSVGGTVGAGPGFGGNEQFF. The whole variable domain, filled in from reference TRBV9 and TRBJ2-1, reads DSGVTQTPKHLITATGQRVTLRCSPRSGDLSVYWYQQSLDQGLQFLIQYYNGEERAKGNILERFSAQQFPDLHSELNLSSLELGDSALYFCASSVGGTVGAGPGFGGNEQFFGPGTRLTVL.

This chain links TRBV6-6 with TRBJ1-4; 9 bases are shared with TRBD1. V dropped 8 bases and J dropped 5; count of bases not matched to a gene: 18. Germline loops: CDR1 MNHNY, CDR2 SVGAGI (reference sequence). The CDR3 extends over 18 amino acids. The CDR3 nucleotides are TGTGCCAGCGGTCCCGGGACAGGGCCACAAAGAAGGAATGAAAAACTGTTTTTT. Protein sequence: CASGPGTGPQRRNEKLFF.

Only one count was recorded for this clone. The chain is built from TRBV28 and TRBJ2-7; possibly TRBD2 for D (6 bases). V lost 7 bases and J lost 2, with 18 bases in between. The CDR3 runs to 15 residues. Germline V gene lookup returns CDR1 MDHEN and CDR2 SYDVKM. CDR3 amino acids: CASIPLGRGTYEQYF. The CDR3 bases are TGTGCCAGCATCCCTTTAGGGCGGGGTACCTACGAGCAGTACTTC.

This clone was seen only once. The CDR3 bases are TGTGCCAGCAGCCTCACTGGGGTTGGCGGGTCTGGTAATGAGCAGTTCTTC. Its translation is CASSLTGVGGSGNEQFF. V is TRBV5-8 and J is TRBJ2-1; a weak D match, TRBD2 (5 bases). The CDR3 length is 17 residues. V was cut by 4 bases and J by 7 bases, with 24 bases left in between. Germline V CDR1 and CDR2: SGHTS, YDEGEE.

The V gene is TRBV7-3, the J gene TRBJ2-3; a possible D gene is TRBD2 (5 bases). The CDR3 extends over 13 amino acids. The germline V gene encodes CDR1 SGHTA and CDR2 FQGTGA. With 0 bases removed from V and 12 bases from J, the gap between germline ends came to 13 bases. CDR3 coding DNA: TGTGCCAGCAGCTTAACGCGGGCTGAAATTCAGTATTTT. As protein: CASSLTRAEIQYF.

In nucleotides, the CDR3 is TGTGCCAGCAGCTTAACGGCCAAGAGGATGATGAACACTGAAGCTTTCTTT. Protein product: CASSLTAKRMMNTEAFF. V gene TRBV7-3 combines with J gene TRBJ1-1; no clear D gene. This CDR3 is 17 amino acids long. Deletions cut 0 bases from V and 0 bases from J, with 14 bases between. Germline assignment: CDR1 SGHTA and CDR2 FQGTGA.

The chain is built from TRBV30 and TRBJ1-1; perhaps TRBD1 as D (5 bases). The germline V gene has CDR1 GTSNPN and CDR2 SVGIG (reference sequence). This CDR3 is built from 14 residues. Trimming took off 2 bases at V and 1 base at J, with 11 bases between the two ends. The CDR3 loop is CAWSYGGRNTEAFF. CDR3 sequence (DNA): TGTGCCTGGAGTTACGGGGGGAGGAACACTGAAGCTTTCTTT.

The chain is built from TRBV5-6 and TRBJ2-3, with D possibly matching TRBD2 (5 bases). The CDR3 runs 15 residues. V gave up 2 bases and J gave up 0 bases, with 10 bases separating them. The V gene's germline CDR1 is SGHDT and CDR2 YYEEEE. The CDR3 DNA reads TGTGCCAGCAGCTTTCGGGGATATAGCACAGATACGCAGTATTTT. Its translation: CASSFRGYSTDTQYF.

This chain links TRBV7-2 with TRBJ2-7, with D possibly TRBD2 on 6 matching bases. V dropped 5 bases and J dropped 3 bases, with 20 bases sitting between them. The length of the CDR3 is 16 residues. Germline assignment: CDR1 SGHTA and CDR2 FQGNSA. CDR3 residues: CASSRSGTPKVYEQYF. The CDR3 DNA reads TGTGCCAGCAGCCGGTCCGGGACTCCGAAGGTCTACGAGCAGTACTTC.

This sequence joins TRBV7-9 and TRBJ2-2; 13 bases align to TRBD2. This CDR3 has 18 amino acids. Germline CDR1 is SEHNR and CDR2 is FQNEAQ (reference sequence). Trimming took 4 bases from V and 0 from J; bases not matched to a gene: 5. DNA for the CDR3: TGTGCCAGCAGCTCCCGGGGACTAGCGGGATCGAACACCGGGGAGCTGTTTTTT. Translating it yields CASSSRGLAGSNTGELFF.